Each of the 13 T cell receptor beta chains below was sequenced from the same sample in a study of cytomegalovirus exposure and HLA in healthy donors. Use of 60 Vbeta and 13 Jbeta primers characterized the PCR. Produced via immunoSEQ multiplex PCR; TCRdb's table is partial and in-frame only. This table has 100,000 or so clones, under 85% appearing once. Sequencing input: PBMCs. These receptors were obtained from a man in his forties or fifties in good health and CMV-seropositive.

In nucleotides, the CDR3 is TGTGCCAGTAGCAAACTCAAGGTCGGGGGGATGGGCACAGATACGCAGTATTTT. It specifies CASSKLKVGGMGTDTQYF. The rearrangement joins TRBV19 to TRBJ2-3, with 7 positions matching TRBD2. CDR3 length: 18 residues. Germline V gives CDR1 LNHDA, CDR2 SQIVND (reference sequence). Germline trimming cut 6 bases from V and 1 base from J; bases unmatched to any gene: 16.

This clone was found a few times. V is TRBV6-1 and J is TRBJ2-7, with D perhaps matching TRBD2 (6 bases). Per germline, CDR1 MNHNS and CDR2 SASEGT. This CDR3 contains 15 residues. The V end was cut by 6 bases, the J end by 2 bases, with 17 bases between. The CDR3 protein is CASSLLGGDTYEQYF. The CDR3 region has the DNA TGTGCCAGCAGCCTCCTCGGGGGTGATACCTACGAGCAGTACTTC.

The rearrangement links TRBV28 to TRBJ2-7; the D gene is possibly TRBD2 (5 bases). In germline, CDR1 is MDHEN, CDR2 SYDVKM. The CDR3 extends over 12 amino acids. V was cut by 6 bases and J by 1 base, with 7 bases left in between. CDR3 sequence reads: CASRSGSYEQYF. The CDR3 DNA is TGTGCCAGCAGATCGGGGTCCTACGAGCAGTACTTC. Looking up the rest from reference TRBV28 and TRBJ2-7 gives the full variable domain: DVKVTQSSRYLVKRTGEKVFLECVQDMDHENMFWYRQDPGLGLRLIYFSYDVKMKEKGDIPEGYSVSREKKERFSLILESASTNQTSMYLCASRSGSYEQYFGPGTRLTVT.

The V and J genes are TRBV10-3 and TRBJ2-7; the D gene is possibly TRBD1 (6 bases). Trimming removed 9 bases from V and 7 bases from J, with 22 bases in between. CDR1 is ENHRY and CDR2 is SYGVKD in the germline V gene. The CDR3 runs to 14 residues. The CDR3 protein is CAISERDTTREQYF. For the CDR3, the DNA is TGTGCCATATCTGAACGGGACACCACACGTGAGCAGTACTTC.

The chain employs TRBV6-1 and TRBJ1-1; a possible D gene is TRBD1 (5 bases). V shed 0 bases and J shed 10 bases, with 9 bases lying between them. The CDR3 loop spans 12 amino acids. Per germline, CDR1 MNHNS and CDR2 SASEGT. CDR3: CASSEAQGTAFF. The CDR3 coding sequence is TGTGCCAGCAGTGAAGCGCAGGGTACAGCTTTCTTT.

The V and J genes are TRBV10-2 and TRBJ2-1; 7 bases align to TRBD1. The CDR3 contains 14 residues. Germline V lookup: CDR1 WSHSY, CDR2 SAAADI. The V and J ends lost 7 bases and 3 bases, in that order; junction bases with no gene match: 6. CDR3 region: CASIRDRFYNEQFF. The CDR3 DNA reads TGCGCCAGCATCCGGGACAGATTCTACAATGAGCAGTTCTTC.

The chain recombines TRBV7-2 with TRBJ1-2; 7 bases agree with TRBD1. This CDR3 has 14 amino acids. The germline gives CDR1 SGHTA, CDR2 FQGNSA. The trim removed 6 bases at V and 5 bases at J, leaving 9 bases unmatched. The CDR3 nucleotides are TGTGCCAGCAGGATAACGACAGGGACATATGGCTACACCTTC. Protein product: CASRITTGTYGYTF.

The chain employs TRBV9 and TRBJ2-4; perhaps TRBD1 as D (6 bases). The germline V and J ends were trimmed by 1 base and 5 bases, with 13 bases remaining between them. The germline V gene encodes CDR1 SGDLS and CDR2 YYNGEE. The CDR3 length is 15 residues. The CDR3 here is CASSVTGNWQNIQYF. For the CDR3, the DNA is TGTGCCAGCAGCGTAACAGGGAACTGGCAAAACATTCAGTACTTC.

This clone was seen a single time. The rearrangement uses TRBV2 and TRBJ1-2, with 8 bases aligning to TRBD1. The V and J ends lost 6 bases and 0 bases, in that order; junction bases with no gene match: 15. This CDR3 region has 18 residues. CDR1 is SNHLY, CDR2 FYNNEI, per germline. The CDR3 nucleotides read TGTGCCAGCAGCGCCGAAGTTTGGACAGGGAATTCTAACTATGGCTACACCTTC. Residues: CASSAEVWTGNSNYGYTF.

This clone was seen only once. This chain joins TRBV6-6 and TRBJ2-2; D is uncertain. From germline, CDR1 is MNHNY and CDR2 SVGAGI (reference sequence). This CDR3 is built from 14 residues. Trimming removed 3 bases from V and 1 base from J, with 6 bases in between. The CDR3 region is CASSYSQNTGELFF. CDR3 DNA sequence: TGTGCCAGCAGTTATAGTCAGAACACCGGGGAGCTGTTTTTT.

The chain combines TRBV7-2 with TRBJ2-7, with 9 bases matching TRBD2. CDR3 length equals 15 residues. Germline trimming cut 0 bases from V and 3 bases from J; bases unmatched to any gene: 3. The germline V gene encodes CDR1 SGHTA and CDR2 FQGNSA. CDR3 protein: CASSLAFSGSYEQYF. The CDR3 coding sequence is TGTGCCAGCAGCTTAGCGTTTAGCGGGAGCTACGAGCAGTACTTC.

V and J are TRBV19 and TRBJ2-2, with D possibly TRBD2 on 6 matching bases. The V gene lost 9 bases and the J gene lost 6 bases, with 11 bases spanning the gap. This CDR3 comprises 12 residues. In germline, CDR1 is LNHDA, CDR2 SQIVND (reference sequence). CDR3 protein: CASSSGAGELFF. The CDR3 DNA is TGTGCCAGCAGTTCGGGGGCCGGGGAGCTGTTTTTT.

This chain connects TRBV28 to TRBJ2-7; TRBD1 matches at 9 bases. The CDR3 contains 17 residues. Germline loops: CDR1 MDHEN, CDR2 SYDVKM. Germline trimming cut 1 base from V and 2 bases from J; bases unmatched to any gene: 9. The CDR3 nucleotides are TGTGCCAGCAGTTTATTGACTCTTGGGACAGGGACCTACGAGCAGTACTTC. Protein sequence: CASSLLTLGTGTYEQYF.